The 10 T cell receptor beta chains below come from one sample, sequenced in a study of Graves' ophthalmopathy and Graves' hyperthyroidism. RNA transcripts provided the template for amplifying TCR beta CDR3 regions. Investigators did first-round RT-PCR with HTBI primers, then second-round multiplex PCR. TCRdb used MiXCR to reprocess the multiplex PCR reads, holding one entry per CDR3 protein. The sample consists of a few hundred thousand distinct CDR3 sequences, 17% of them appearing once. The sequencing sample was made of peripheral blood. These TCRs come from an adult woman with stable Graves' hyperthyroidism.

This clonotype occurred many times. The chain couples TRBV2 to TRBJ2-5; 8 bases match TRBD2. The trim removed 7 bases at V and 2 bases at J, leaving 6 bases unmatched. The germline gives CDR1 SNHLY, CDR2 FYNNEI. The length of the CDR3 is 14 residues. The CDR3 DNA sequence: TGTGCCAGCATTCCGGGGGGGATACAAGAGACCCAGTACTTC. Translated: CASIPGGIQETQYF.

This clonotype was found many times. The V gene is TRBV6-5, the J gene TRBJ2-7; 14 nucleotides agree with TRBD2. CDR1 and CDR2 from the germline V gene are MNHEY and SVGAGI. The CDR3 is 17 amino acids. V lost 0 bases and J lost 7; bases outside the gene matches: 8. CDR3 in amino acids: CASSYSRLAGGLWEQYF. CDR3 sequence (DNA): TGTGCCAGCAGTTACTCCCGACTAGCGGGAGGGTTATGGGAGCAGTACTTC.

Note on this clonotype: An end of the junction does not agree with germline; a read error may underlie this. The chain uses TRBV2 and TRBJ2-5; D unclear. The germline V gene encodes CDR1 SNHLY and CDR2 FYNNEI. The CDR3 has 13 residues. CDR3 amino acids: CATEIDRQETRYF. For the CDR3, the DNA is TGTGCCACGGAAATAGATCGTCAAGAGACCCGGTACTTC.

In its sample, this clonotype was seen a few times. The V gene is TRBV20-1, the J gene TRBJ2-2; no firm D call. Germline-derived CDR1 and CDR2 are DFQATT and SNEGSKA (reference sequence). The CDR3 covers 16 residues. Trimming shortened V by 6 bases and J by 1 base, and 18 bases separated the two germline ends. The CDR3: CSALAPNSMNTGELFF. As DNA, the CDR3 is TGCAGTGCGTTGGCCCCGAATTCCATGAACACCGGGGAGCTGTTTTTT.

This clonotype was observed many times. The chain carries TRBV19 and TRBJ1-6, with 11 bases lining up with TRBD1. Trimming removed 7 bases from V and 10 bases from J; junction bases left unmatched: 6. The CDR3 runs to 14 residues. The V gene's germline CDR1 is LNHDA and CDR2 SQIVND (reference sequence). DNA for the CDR3: TGTGCCAGTACCCCGGGACAGGGGGTATCACCCCTCCACTTT. Protein product: CASTPGQGVSPLHF.

J is TRBJ1-2 and V is TRBV6-1, with D possibly matching TRBD1 (5 bases). Trimming cost V 6 bases and J 8 bases, with 25 bases left between them. CDR3 size: 16 residues. Per the germline V gene, CDR1 is MNHNS and CDR2 is SASEGT. The CDR3 sequence is CASRPPLRDAHEGYTF. The CDR3 nucleotides are TGTGCCAGCAGACCCCCTCTCCGGGACGCCCATGAGGGCTACACCTTC.

V and J are TRBV6-1 and TRBJ1-1; 9 bases are shared with TRBD1. CDR1 and CDR2 (germline): MNHNS, SASEGT. The trim removed 8 bases at V and 6 bases at J, leaving 7 bases unmatched. This CDR3 contains 13 residues. This CDR3 is CASPRDRAAEAFF. The CDR3 bases are TGTGCCAGCCCACGGGACAGGGCGGCTGAAGCTTTCTTT.

The table lists this clonotype with many counts. The V gene is TRBV12-3 or TRBV12-4, the J gene TRBJ2-5; the match to TRBD2 covers 9 bases. This CDR3 has 17 amino acids. V dropped 3 bases and J dropped 1; count of bases not matched to a gene: 9. The CDR3, as DNA: TGTGCCAGCAGTTTTCCCAGGCTAGCGGGACGCCAAGAGACCCAGTACTTC. It specifies CASSFPRLAGRQETQYF.

This clonotype appeared many times. The genes are TRBV18 and TRBJ1-1; TRBD1 might be the D (6 bases). Germline CDR1 and CDR2: KGHSH and LQKENI. Trimming left V 3 bases short and J 4 bases short, with 18 bases between. The CDR3 runs to 16 residues. CDR3 loop: CASSPTGPELGTEAFF. CDR3 sequence (DNA): TGTGCCAGCTCACCTACAGGGCCGGAGCTTGGCACTGAAGCTTTCTTT.

The table lists this clonotype with many counts. A read error may explain this, as a much larger clone is one base away. The chain couples TRBV24-1 to TRBJ2-2, with D tentatively TRBD2 (5 bases). Germline-derived CDR1 and CDR2 are KGHDR and SFDVKD. CDR3 length: 18 residues. The CDR3 DNA sequence: TGTGCCACCAGTGACCGCGATTTGGGATACGCGAACACCGGGGAGCTGCTTTTT. It translates to CATSDRDLGYANTGELLF.